Presented here are 5 T cell receptor beta chains from one specimen sequenced in a study of T cells after posttransplantation cyclophosphamide. Here immunoSEQ multiplex PCR was the method, and the copy in TCRdb shows in-frame clones only, minus some. The table records about 11,000 clones, approximately 95% of them present only once. The source material was naive CD8+ T cells sorted from PBMCs. These receptors were collected from a man aged 30 to 39 in good health and a related stem cell transplant donor.

The chain couples TRBV25-1 to TRBJ2-3, with TRBD1 as a possible D gene (8 bases). The CDR3 covers 14 residues. Trimming took off 4 bases at V and 7 bases at J, with 15 bases between the two ends. CDR1 and CDR2 (germline): MGHDK, SYGVNS. This CDR3 reads CASSADRGLYTQYF. The CDR3 region has the DNA TGTGCCAGCAGTGCCGACAGGGGACTATATACGCAGTATTTT.

The gene calls are TRBV11-3 and TRBJ2-2; perhaps TRBD1 as D (5 bases). From germline, CDR1 is SGHNT and CDR2 YENEEA. The CDR3 has 12 amino acids. Trimming took off 6 bases at V and 5 bases at J, with 7 bases between the two ends. In DNA, the CDR3 is TGTGCCAGCAGTAAGGGGACCGGGGAGCTGTTTTTT. It specifies CASSKGTGELFF.

This chain connects TRBV7-2 to TRBJ2-5; 12 bases line up with TRBD2. The trim removed 5 bases at V and 5 bases at J, leaving 12 bases unmatched. Germline V gene data show CDR1 as SGHTA and CDR2 as FQGNSA. This CDR3 comprises 17 residues. The CDR3 nucleotides read TGTGCCAGCAGCCACGGACTAGCGGGGAGATCGTACGAGACCCAGTACTTC. Its translation is CASSHGLAGRSYETQYF.

This clone appeared once. The chain links TRBV5-1 to TRBJ2-2, with 14 bases identical to TRBD2. After removal of 4 bases from V and 5 bases from J, the junction contained 10 bases not matched to a gene. Germline V lookup: CDR1 SGHRS, CDR2 YFSETQ. This CDR3 spans 18 amino acids. CDR3 DNA: TGCGCCAGCAGCGCACCGACTAGCGGGGGGGCGTGGACCGGGGAGCTGTTTTTT. It yields the protein CASSAPTSGGAWTGELFF.

The rearrangement uses TRBV7-2 and TRBJ2-1; possible D gene TRBD1, 5 bases. Germline assignment: CDR1 SGHTA and CDR2 FQGNSA. V gave up 5 bases and J gave up 5 bases, with 10 bases separating them. The CDR3 extends over 13 amino acids. The CDR3, as DNA: TGTGCCAGCAGCCCTGGGGCTAACAATGAGCAGTTCTTC. Translation: CASSPGANNEQFF.